This T cell receptor (beta chain) was identified in a study of vaccination and CD4 T cells after COVID-19. Turning to the study itself: For each participant, vaccination comprised two doses of either the BNT162b2 or the mRNA-1273 vaccine. From HCoV-229E, HCoV-OC43, HCoV-NL63 and SARS-CoV-2, overlapping spike peptides were used to stimulate the cells. Controls had a CEFX pool, an HIV-1 Nef pool, or no peptide added.

Unmatched junction bases numbered 8, after V lost 4 bases and J lost 6 bases. This CDR3 is 15 amino acids long. Per germline, CDR1 KGHDR and CDR2 SFDVKD. Only a few counts were recorded for this clonotype. Its specificity is unknown. The Oncomine TCR Beta short-read assay was what sequenced the DNA obtained from cultured CD4+ T cells. Investigators obtained genomic DNA by extraction from cultured CD4+ T cells. Each CDR3 protein is one row after TCRdb ran MiXCR on the PCR reads. The sample includes about 6,300 distinct CDR3 sequences, around a third seen only once; the top ten take about two fifths. The treatment here: approximately 9-day PBMC culture with coronavirus spike peptide pools or control peptides (ViraFEST assay). CD4+ T cells that came from the unexposed donor were collected before the COVID-19 pandemic (2011-2018). The authors cultured more than 1.5 million PBMCs per well with roughly 10 IU/ml IL-2 and about 10 ug/ml peptide pools.

The J gene is TRBJ2-3, the V gene TRBV24-1, with TRBD2 matching 8 bases. The source of this sequence is a human donor in good health. What was sequenced was CD4+ T cells from blood, cultured in vitro. CDR3: CATSEYDGGGDTQYF. The CDR3 DNA follows: TGTGCCACCAGTGAATATGACGGCGGGGGGGATACGCAGTATTTT.